What follows are 6 T cell receptor beta chains derived from one specimen sequenced in a study of shared clonotypes between healthy human individuals. Data came from immunoSEQ multiplex PCR; TCRdb stores just in-frame clones and leaves some out. There are hundreds of thousands of clones in the sample; roughly three quarters occur only once, and over 10% lies in the top ten. Sequenced material: PBMCs. Receptors were obtained from a woman between 40 and 55 years old in good health. Some clones in this sample may be carry-over from other donors' samples.

The genes are TRBV2 and TRBJ2-7; 12 nucleotides match TRBD2. Germline CDR1 is SNHLY and CDR2 is FYNNEI. The CDR3 consists of 14 residues. The V and J ends lost 7 bases and 6 bases, in that order; junction bases with no gene match: 7. The CDR3 region is CASTALAGGFEQYF. CDR3 sequence (DNA): TGTGCCAGCACTGCACTAGCGGGAGGATTCGAGCAGTACTTC.

Regarding this clone: This may stem from a read error, because a much larger clone lies one nucleotide away. The V gene is TRBV7-8, the J gene TRBJ2-5; no firm D call. CDR1 and CDR2 (germline): SGHVS, FQNEAQ. The CDR3 length is 17 residues. This chain's CDR3 is CASSLIGTVEMTETRYF. As DNA, the CDR3 is TGTGCCAGCAGCTTAATCGGTACCGTTGAGATGACGGAGACCCGGTACTTC. Using reference TRBV7-8 and TRBJ2-5 for the parts outside the CDR3, the full variable domain is GAGVSQSPRYKVAKRGQDVALRCDPISGHVSLFWYQQALGQGPEFLTYFQNEAQLDKSGLPSDRFFAERPEGSVSTLKIQRTQQEDSAVYLCASSLIGTVEMTETRYFGPGTRLLVL.

The chain recombines TRBV18 with TRBJ2-2; maybe TRBD1 (5 bases). Germline CDR1 and CDR2: KGHSH and LQKENI. CDR3 length: 15 residues. Trimming shortened V by 3 bases and J by 2 bases, and 10 bases separated the two germline ends. The CDR3 is CASSPMDTNTGELFF. The CDR3 region has the DNA TGTGCCAGCTCACCGATGGACACCAACACCGGGGAGCTGTTTTTT.

The CDR3 coding sequence is TGTGCCAGCAGTTTCCAGGGGGTGTCTTTTAATCAGCCCCAGCATTTT. Its translation is CASSFQGVSFNQPQHF. The genes are TRBV28 and TRBJ1-5, with 7 bases fitting TRBD1. V was pared by 3 bases and J by 4 bases, with 9 bases of the junction left unmatched. The CDR3 length is 16 residues. Germline loops: CDR1 MDHEN, CDR2 SYDVKM.

To note about this clone: A far more abundant clone sits one base away, making this likely a read error. V is TRBV30 and J is TRBJ1-1; D ambiguous. V was cut by 3 bases and J by 6 bases, with 11 bases left in between. Looked up from germline, CDR1 is GTSNPN and CDR2 is SVGIG (reference sequence). The CDR3 sequence is 12 residues long. The CDR3 nucleotides read TGTGCCTGGAGGGAGGGTCACTCTGAAGCTTTCTTT. This sequence encodes CAWREGHSEAFF. The variable domain in full, completed from reference TRBV30 and TRBJ1-1, reads SQTIHQWPATLVQPVGSPLSLECTVEGTSNPNLYWYRQAAGRGLQLLFYSVGIGQISSEVPQNLSASRPQDRQFILSSKKLLLSDSGFYLCAWREGHSEAFFGQGTRLTVV.

The chain carries TRBV7-9 and TRBJ2-1; TRBD1 aligns across 8 bases. The CDR3 extends over 18 amino acids. After removal of 0 bases from V and 5 bases from J, the junction contained 12 bases not matched to a gene. In germline, CDR1 is SEHNR, CDR2 FQNEAQ (reference sequence). In DNA, the CDR3 is TGTGCCAGCAGCTTAGCGACCAACAGGGGGAGGTATAACAATGAGCAGTTCTTC. Translating gives CASSLATNRGRYNNEQFF.